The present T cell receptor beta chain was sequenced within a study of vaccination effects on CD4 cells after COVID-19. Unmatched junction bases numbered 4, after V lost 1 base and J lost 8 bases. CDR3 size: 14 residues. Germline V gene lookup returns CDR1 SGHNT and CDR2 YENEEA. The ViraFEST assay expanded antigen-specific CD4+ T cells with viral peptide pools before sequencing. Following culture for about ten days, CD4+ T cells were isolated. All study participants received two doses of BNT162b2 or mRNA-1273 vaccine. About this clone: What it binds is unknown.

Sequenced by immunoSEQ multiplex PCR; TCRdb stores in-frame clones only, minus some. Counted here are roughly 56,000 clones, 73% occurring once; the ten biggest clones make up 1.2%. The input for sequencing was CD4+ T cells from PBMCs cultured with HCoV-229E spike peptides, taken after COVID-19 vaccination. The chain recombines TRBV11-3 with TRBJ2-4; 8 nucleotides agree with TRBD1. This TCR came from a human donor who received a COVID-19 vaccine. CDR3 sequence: CASSLGTGLDIQYF. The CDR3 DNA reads TGTGCCAGCAGCTTAGGGACAGGGTTGGACATTCAGTACTTC.